A few counts support the clone carrying this TCR beta chain. The second PCR ran about 7 to 12 cycles with a sample-barcoded 5' primer and J-beta primers. A template-switch adaptor with 12 random nucleotides tagged each cDNA molecule. One entry per CDR3 protein results from TCRdb running MiXCR on the 5' RACE reads. The table lists approximately 960,000 distinct CDR3 sequences, roughly 28% of them singletons. Every sample had a minimum of 6 million PBMCs isolated. This record belongs to a study of blood T cells in healthy people across ages. The length of the CDR3 is 14 residues. Germline values: CDR1 SGHAT, CDR2 FQNNGV. The sample was also reused in another study, on T cells of mothers and their children. According to that study: Per 15 ul, 1.5 ug of RNA was used, with all extracted RNA going into cDNA synthesis.

This receptor was obtained from a woman in her forties in good health. The chain joins TRBV11-2 to TRBJ2-5; possible D gene TRBD1, 6 bases. The end of the DNA aligns better with TRBJ2-7, so the J call may be wrong. Sequencing input: blood. Written as DNA, the CDR3 is TGTGCCAGCAGCTTAATACAGGGTCGGTACGAGCAGTACTTC. It codes for CASSLIQGRYEQYF.